This TCR beta chain was documented in a study of shared clonotypes between healthy human individuals. Assay: immunoSEQ multiplex PCR; the TCRdb copy retains only in-frame clones and omits some. The data hold over 400,000 clones, with 81% observed a single time. The CDR3 extends over 15 amino acids. The germline V and J ends were trimmed by 8 bases and 5 bases, with 18 bases remaining between them. CDR1 LNHDA and CDR2 SQIVND come from the germline V gene (reference sequence). The clonotype was recovered from a woman in her forties in good health. Some clones in this sample may be carry-over from other donors' samples. This chain uses TRBV19 with TRBJ1-4; D gene unclear. Sequenced: PBMCs. CDR3 nucleotide sequence: TGTGCCAGTGGTGAGACGCCAAGCGAAAATGAAAAACTGTTTTTT. This sequence encodes CASGETPSENEKLFF.